The 22 T cell receptor beta chains listed next were all sequenced from one sample in a study of molecular identifiers for immune sequencing clone quantification. TCRdb itself ran the PCR reads through MiXCR, one entry per CDR3 protein. The repertoire consists of about 630,000 distinct CDR3 sequences, with over 25% occurring once and the leading ten covering about 0.73%. The sample taken for sequencing was naive CD8+ T cells from blood, with Jurkat cell RNA spiked in. Subset in this sample: FACS-sorted CD8+CD4-CCR7+CD45RA+ naive T cells. Source of these receptors: a human donor in good health. Some libraries in this study had Jurkat cell RNA spiked in.

This clonotype was observed a few times. V and J are TRBV9 and TRBJ2-2; 8 nucleotides agree with TRBD2. Germline V gene sequence: CDR1 SGDLS, CDR2 YYNGEE. V shed 2 bases, J shed 4 bases, and the junction held 7 bases outside the gene matches. This CDR3 region has 16 residues. DNA of the CDR3: TGTGCCAGCAGCGTCTACGGGGGGGGTCTCACCGGGGAGCTGTTTTTT. Translating it yields CASSVYGGGLTGELFF.

This clonotype was found many times. CDR3 loop: CASSTTGLVANEKLFF. The CDR3, as DNA: TGTGCCAGCAGCACTACAGGGCTGGTGGCTAATGAAAAACTGTTTTTT. The chain employs TRBV6-6 and TRBJ1-4; possibly TRBD1 for D (6 bases). Per germline, CDR1 MNHNY and CDR2 SVGAGI (reference sequence). There are 16 residues in the CDR3. Trimming took 6 bases from V and 3 from J, leaving 17 bases between them.

This clonotype was recorded at least ten times. The chain carries TRBV2 and TRBJ1-1; D remains ambiguous. Germline CDR1 reads SNHLY; CDR2 reads FYNNEI. This CDR3 spans 16 amino acids. V lost 4 bases, J lost 3 bases, and 18 bases lay in between. This CDR3 reads CASSVRFNSADTEAFF. CDR3 sequence (DNA): TGTGCCAGCAGTGTTCGGTTCAACTCAGCGGACACTGAAGCTTTCTTT.

This clonotype showed up just a few times. This chain links TRBV7-8 with TRBJ2-1; weak D call: TRBD2 (6 bases). There are 17 residues in the CDR3. Looked up from germline, CDR1 is SGHVS and CDR2 is FQNEAQ. The V end was cut by 1 base, the J end by 2 bases, with 15 bases between. The CDR3 DNA sequence: TGTGCCAGCAGCTTAGTCAGCGGGCCTAAAACCTACAATGAGCAGTTCTTC. Residues: CASSLVSGPKTYNEQFF.

This chain connects TRBV4-3 to TRBJ2-1; the D is unclear. The length of the CDR3 is 16 residues. CDR1 is LGHNA and CDR2 is YSLEER in the germline V gene. Between the trimmed V and J ends, which lost 0 bases and 0 bases, there was a span of 9 bases. CDR3 amino acids: CASSQDPRSSYNEQFF. The CDR3 DNA reads as TGCGCCAGCAGCCAAGATCCCCGATCCTCCTACAATGAGCAGTTCTTC.

In this sample, this clonotype turned up many times. V is TRBV5-6 and J is TRBJ2-3, with TRBD2 matching over 8 bases. From germline, CDR1 is SGHDT and CDR2 YYEEEE. Germline trimming cut 0 bases from V and 2 bases from J; bases unmatched to any gene: 2. This CDR3 region has 15 residues. The CDR3 region has the DNA TGTGCCAGCAGCTTGGAAGCGGGGGTCACAGATACGCAGTATTTT. Amino acids: CASSLEAGVTDTQYF.

This clonotype has more than one count but fewer than ten. This chain uses TRBV2 with TRBJ2-7, with TRBD1 identical over 7 bases. The CDR3 contains 13 residues. The germline V gene has CDR1 SNHLY and CDR2 FYNNEI. V was pared by 6 bases and J by 3 bases, with 5 bases of the junction left unmatched. CDR3 sequence reads: CASSDDRDYEQYF. The CDR3 DNA is TGTGCCAGCAGCGACGACAGGGACTACGAGCAGTACTTC.

This clonotype was counted at least ten times. V is TRBV29-1 and J is TRBJ2-7, with D perhaps matching TRBD1 or TRBD2 (5 bases each). Deletions cut 3 bases from V and 2 bases from J, with 14 bases between. Germline V lookup: CDR1 SQVTM, CDR2 ANQGSEA. This CDR3 spans 14 amino acids. CDR3 protein: CSVETGTGTYEQYF. CDR3 nucleotides: TGCAGCGTTGAGACCGGGACCGGCACCTACGAGCAGTACTTC.

The chain links TRBV6-2 or TRBV6-3 to TRBJ2-7; D call uncertain. The germline CDR1 and CDR2 sequences are MNHEY and SVGEGT. The CDR3 length is 14 residues. V was clipped by 7 bases and J by 6 bases, with 19 bases between them. The CDR3 region is CASTDGKVAFEQYF. For the CDR3, the DNA is TGTGCCAGCACCGACGGTAAAGTAGCCTTCGAGCAGTACTTC.

The CDR3 DNA is TGCAGTGCACCACAGCGGAGCTCCTACGAGCAGTACTTC. Translated: CSAPQRSSYEQYF. The rearrangement links TRBV20-1 to TRBJ2-7, with a possible D match to TRBD2 (5 bases). Germline-derived CDR1 and CDR2 are DFQATT and SNEGSKA (reference sequence). V was pared by 6 bases and J by 0 bases, with 12 bases between. The CDR3 has 13 residues.

This clonotype was counted a few times. The chain uses TRBV6-1 and TRBJ2-7; D unclear. The CDR3 runs 13 residues. V lost 0 bases, J lost 2 bases, and 5 bases lay in between. Per the germline V gene, CDR1 is MNHNS and CDR2 is SASEGT. CDR3 region: CASSEALPYEQYF. The CDR3 DNA reads as TGTGCCAGCAGTGAAGCGCTTCCCTACGAGCAGTACTTC.

This clonotype was seen once. V is TRBV5-1 and J is TRBJ2-5, with D uncertain. Per germline, CDR1 SGHRS and CDR2 YFSETQ. This CDR3 region has 14 residues. The V end was cut by 2 bases, the J end by 4 bases, with 12 bases between. The CDR3 loop is CASSFLLQRETQYF. The CDR3 nucleotides are TGCGCCAGCAGCTTTTTATTGCAGCGAGAGACCCAGTACTTC.

Note on this clonotype: One end of the junction does not line up with germline, which may come from a read error. The rearrangement joins TRBV3-1 to TRBJ2-7; the match to TRBD1 covers 8 bases. The CDR3 length is 15 residues. The germline gives CDR1 LGHDT, CDR2 YNNKEL (reference sequence). CDR3 DNA sequence: TGTGCCAGCAGCCAAGGACAGGGGATCATAGTCGAGCGGTACTTC. As protein: CASSQGQGIIVERYF.

Details on this clonotype: This may arise from a read error, as a much more abundant clone is one base away. This chain links TRBV7-6 with TRBJ2-2; TRBD2 aligns across 11 bases. J gave up 10 bases and V 6 bases, and 10 bases lay outside the gene matches. The CDR3 spans 15 residues. CDR1 is SGHVS, CDR2 FNYEAQ, per germline. CDR3 loop: CASRALAGDNEELFF. The CDR3 bases are TGTGCCAGCAGGGCACTAGCGGGAGATAACGAGGAGCTGTTTTTT.

This clonotype has a handful of counts. V gene TRBV19 combines with J gene TRBJ1-3; D uncertain. The CDR3 length is 14 residues. The V end was cut by 7 bases, the J end by 0 bases, with 10 bases between. CDR1 is LNHDA and CDR2 is SQIVND in the germline V gene (reference sequence). CDR3 in amino acids: CASTYGSSGNTIYF. For the CDR3, the DNA is TGTGCCAGTACTTACGGGAGCTCTGGAAACACCATATATTTT. The full variable domain, rest sourced from reference TRBV19 and TRBJ1-3, is DGGITQSPKYLFRKEGQNVTLSCEQNLNHDAMYWYRQDPGQGLRLIYYSQIVNDFQKGDIAEGYSVSREKKESFPLTVTSAQKNPTAFYLCASTYGSSGNTIYFGEGSWLTVV.

This clonotype was seen many times. This rearrangement joins TRBV11-2 to TRBJ1-1, with D possibly TRBD1 on 5 matching bases. CDR1 is SGHAT, CDR2 FQNNGV, per germline. The germline V and J ends were trimmed by 1 base and 6 bases, with 9 bases remaining between them. The CDR3 is 13 amino acids. CDR3 protein: CASSLAGTPEAFF. DNA of the CDR3: TGTGCCAGCAGCTTAGCGGGGACGCCTGAAGCTTTCTTT.

Details on this clonotype: A much larger clone differs from this one at a single base, so this may be a read error. Here the CDR3 reads CSSYGSATYTDTQYF. The CDR3 bases are TGCAGTTCCTACGGGAGCGCAACCTACACAGATACGCAGTATTTT. The chain couples TRBV20-1 to TRBJ2-3; tentatively, D is TRBD2 (6 bases). V lost 8 bases to trimming and J lost 2 bases, with 20 bases between them. This CDR3 has 15 residues. Per the germline V gene, CDR1 is DFQATT and CDR2 is SNEGSKA (reference sequence).

CDR3 bases: TGTGCCAGTAGTATAGACGGAGGGACTGAAGCTTTCTTT. Amino acids: CASSIDGGTEAFF. The chain has TRBV19 and TRBJ1-1; D gene uncertain. Germline assignment: CDR1 LNHDA and CDR2 SQIVND (reference sequence). V lost 0 bases, J lost 5 bases, and 7 bases lay in between. This CDR3 has 13 amino acids.

This clonotype has at least ten counts. V usage is TRBV5-6 and J usage is TRBJ1-1; D is perhaps TRBD1 (5 bases). Deletions cut 5 bases from V and 4 bases from J, with 12 bases between. There are 13 residues in the CDR3. Germline V gives CDR1 SGHDT, CDR2 YYEEEE. Here the CDR3 reads CASRLMGGTEAFF. The CDR3 coding sequence is TGTGCCAGCAGACTGATGGGGGGCACTGAAGCTTTCTTT.

This clonotype was seen only a few times. The rearrangement joins TRBV20-1 to TRBJ2-4, with 14 bases aligning to TRBD2. The V and J ends lost 6 bases and 2 bases, in that order; junction bases with no gene match: 6. CDR3 length equals 16 residues. CDR1 DFQATT and CDR2 SNEGSKA come from the germline V gene (reference sequence). The CDR3 loop reads CSATGTSGRPKNIQYF. The CDR3 region has the DNA TGCAGTGCGACCGGGACTAGCGGGAGACCCAAAAACATTCAGTACTTC.

Notes on this clonotype: A much larger clonotype is one base distant, so this may be a read error. This chain joins TRBV7-2 and TRBJ2-1; D uncertain. This CDR3 is built from 14 residues. V gave up 1 base and J gave up 3 bases, with 7 bases separating them. The V gene's germline CDR1 is SGHTA and CDR2 FQGNSA. The CDR3 DNA follows: TGTACCAGCAGCTTAGAGCTAGGCTACAATGAGCAGTTCTTC. The encoded protein is CTSSLELGYNEQFF.

This clonotype was picked up a small number of times. V gene TRBV11-2 combines with J gene TRBJ2-3; D assignment may be TRBD1 or TRBD2 (5 bases each). Trimming stripped 5 bases from V and 9 bases from J, with 12 bases between. Germline V gene data show CDR1 as SGHAT and CDR2 as FQNNGV. There are 12 residues in the CDR3. CDR3 sequence: CASSPRWGTQYF. CDR3 nucleotide sequence: TGTGCCAGCAGCCCCCGTTGGGGGACGCAGTATTTT.